The source of this T cell receptor beta chain is a study of graft-versus-host responses after intestinal transplantation. The protocol was immunoSEQ multiplex PCR, while the TCRdb copy is restricted to in-frame clones and leaves out a portion. The profile shows approximately 25,000 clones, 90% to 95% of them singletons. This specimen was PBMCs, taken 18 days after transplant. The source is a human patient who received an intestinal transplant, so some T cells may come from the graft donor.

CDR3 sequence (DNA): TGTGCCAGTAGTATGGGCAGGGGGCTGGCCTACGAGCAGTACTTC. Translated, it gives CASSMGRGLAYEQYF. The chain has TRBV19 and TRBJ2-7, with TRBD1 matching over 8 bases. The CDR3 sequence is 15 residues long. The V gene end was trimmed by 3 bases and the J gene end by 2 bases; junction bases not matched to a gene: 6. CDR1 is LNHDA, CDR2 SQIVND, per germline (reference sequence). Full variable domain (missing parts from reference TRBV19 and TRBJ2-7): DGGITQSPKYLFRKEGQNVTLSCEQNLNHDAMYWYRQDPGQGLRLIYYSQIVNDFQKGDIAEGYSVSREKKESFPLTVTSAQKNPTAFYLCASSMGRGLAYEQYFGPGTRLTVT.